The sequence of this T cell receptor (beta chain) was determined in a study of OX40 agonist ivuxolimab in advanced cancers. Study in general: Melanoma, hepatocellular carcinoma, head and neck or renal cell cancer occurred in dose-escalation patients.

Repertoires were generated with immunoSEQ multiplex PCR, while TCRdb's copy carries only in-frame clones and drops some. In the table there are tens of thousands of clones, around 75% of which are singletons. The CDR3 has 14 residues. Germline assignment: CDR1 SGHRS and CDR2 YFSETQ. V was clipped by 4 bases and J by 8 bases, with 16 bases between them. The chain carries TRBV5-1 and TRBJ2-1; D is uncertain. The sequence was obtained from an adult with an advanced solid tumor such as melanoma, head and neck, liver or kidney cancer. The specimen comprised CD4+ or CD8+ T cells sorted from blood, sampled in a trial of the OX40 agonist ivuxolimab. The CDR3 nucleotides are TGCGCCAGCAGCGCCTTACCCTGGACGGATGAGCAGTTCTTC. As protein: CASSALPWTDEQFF.